This note documents a single T cell receptor (beta chain) sequence. Its antigen remains unidentified. TCRdb fed the reads into MiXCR, producing one record per CDR3 protein. The sample includes 110,000 or so distinct CDR3 sequences, roughly 30% seen only once; the top ten take 41%. These data originate in a study of T cell repertoires in cytomegalovirus infection. Study-level information: As its CMV epitopes, the study selected recently identified HLA-C-restricted and well-studied HLA-B-restricted targets. CMV infection plus the matching HLA type was flagged by public TCR beta signatures. Findings and caveats of the study: CMV-specific TCR beta clonotypes restricted by HLA-C were the ones dominating the ex vivo response.

CDR3 length: 13 amino acids. CDR1 and CDR2 from the germline V gene are SGHTA and FQGTGA. Deletions cut 5 bases from V and 7 bases from J, with 12 bases between. The chain couples TRBV7-3 to TRBJ2-1; D is uncertain. This specimen was CD8+ T cells from cultured PBMCs, taken from culture after CMV antigen stimulation. The sequence came from a human donor in good health (CMV status not recorded). Some clones in this sample may be carry-over from other donors' samples. Here the CDR3 DNA reads TGTGCCAGCAGCCTCGGATCTGGGAATGAGCAGTTCTTC. Amino acids: CASSLGSGNEQFF.